There are a few counts of the clone carrying this T cell receptor (beta chain). Its antigen is not known. Germline values: CDR1 SGHRS, CDR2 YFSETQ. V was cut by 0 bases and J by 0 bases, with 6 bases left in between. The CDR3 sequence is 14 residues long. These data come from a study of CD8+ T cells in alopecia areata. Background on the study: Treated patients swallowed 5 to 10 mg of oral tofacitinib twice daily.

As for treatment: oral pan-JAK inhibitor, 5-10 mg twice daily. Extraction of RNA preceded its reverse transcription into cDNA, which served as the sequencing template. Assay used: immunoSEQ multiplex PCR; TCRdb lists only in-frame clones, some missing. The sample contains around 190,000 clones, about three fifths of which appear only once. Overall study results and limits: Amid tofacitinib therapy, many expanded lesional clones stayed present in scalp and blood.

Sequenced here: CD4+ T cells sorted from blood, sampled at week 4, from a patient treated with tofacitinib. This sequence joins TRBV5-1 and TRBJ1-1; D gene uncertain. This TCR derives from a human donor with alopecia areata. This CDR3 is CASSLGGLNTEAFF. In DNA form, the CDR3 reads TGCGCCAGCAGCTTGGGGGGTCTGAACACTGAAGCTTTCTTT.